One sample yielded the 32 T cell receptor beta chains listed below, sequenced in a study of blood T cell repertoires in COVID-19. Data came from immunoSEQ multiplex PCR; TCRdb stores just in-frame clones and leaves some out. The sample lists some 530,000 clones; 70% to 90% were seen once. The sequenced sample was peripheral blood. All receptors come from a human donor in a cohort sampled during active COVID-19.

The gene calls are TRBV10-3 and TRBJ2-7; D ambiguous. V lost 3 bases and J 4 bases, leaving 4 bases between the germline ends. Germline CDR1 ENHRY, CDR2 SYGVKD. The CDR3 runs 11 residues. The CDR3: CAISDGYEQYF. The CDR3 bases are TGTGCCATCAGTGACGGGTACGAGCAGTACTTC.

The chain uses TRBV20-1 and TRBJ1-5; no clear D gene. The CDR3 is 11 residues long. The germline CDR1 and CDR2 sequences are DFQATT and SNEGSKA (reference sequence). CDR3 loop: CTKHSNQPQHF. The CDR3 coding sequence is TGCACTAAGCATAGCAATCAGCCCCAGCATTTT.

The chain has TRBV5-4 and TRBJ2-7; perhaps TRBD1 as D (5 bases). V was pared by 7 bases and J by 1 base, with 12 bases between. CDR1 is SGHNT, CDR2 YYREEE, per germline (reference sequence). This CDR3 contains 13 residues. The CDR3 reads CASGDRASYEQYF. The CDR3 DNA reads TGTGCCAGCGGAGACAGAGCGTCCTACGAGCAGTACTTC.

DNA for the CDR3: TGTGCCAGCAGTTTATCGACGGGCGGGAGGGGAGAGACCCAGTACTTC. Translation gives CASSLSTGGRGETQYF. V and J are TRBV27 and TRBJ2-5; TRBD2 aligns across 9 bases. Per germline, CDR1 MNHEY and CDR2 SMNVEV (reference sequence). Trimming removed 0 bases from V and 4 bases from J; junction bases left unmatched: 6. This CDR3 has 16 amino acids.

The gene calls are TRBV29-1 and TRBJ2-1, with TRBD2 matching 7 bases. V was clipped by 5 bases and J by 6 bases; unmatched bases: 7. The CDR3 totals 13 residues. Per germline, CDR1 SQVTM and CDR2 ANQGSEA. CDR3 protein: CSVLGEGRNEQFF. The CDR3 nucleotides read TGCAGCGTTCTGGGGGAGGGCCGCAATGAGCAGTTCTTC.

The rearrangement links TRBV2 to TRBJ2-1; 9 bases agree with TRBD1. After removal of 7 bases from V and 7 bases from J, the junction contained 11 bases not matched to a gene. This CDR3 has 15 residues. Germline CDR1 SNHLY, CDR2 FYNNEI. DNA for the CDR3: TGTGCCAGCACCCTCGACAGGGGGATGGGAAATGAGCAGTTCTTC. Protein sequence: CASTLDRGMGNEQFF.

The genes are TRBV18 and TRBJ2-2, with D perhaps matching TRBD1 (7 bases). There are 15 residues in the CDR3. V lost 6 bases and J lost 6, with 17 bases in between. Germline V gene lookup returns CDR1 KGHSH and CDR2 LQKENI. In DNA, the CDR3 is TGTGCCAGCTCCCCCAGAACAGGGGAGGCCGGGGAGCTGTTTTTT. Translating gives CASSPRTGEAGELFF.

The chain combines TRBV23-1 with TRBJ1-3; no clear D gene. TRBV23-1 is known as an ORF, though its function is uncertain. V gave up 4 bases and J gave up 2 bases, with 15 bases separating them. CDR3 length: 16 amino acids. CDR3 in amino acids: CASSRVERVPGNTIYF. The CDR3 DNA reads TGCGCCAGCAGTCGGGTAGAGAGGGTTCCTGGAAACACCATATATTTT.

The chain links TRBV7-8 to TRBJ2-1, with D maybe TRBD2 (5 bases). The CDR3 runs to 12 residues. V was clipped by 0 bases and J by 8 bases, with 5 bases between them. Germline CDR1 and CDR2: SGHVS and FQNEAQ. The CDR3 sequence: CASSLARDEQFF. CDR3 in DNA: TGTGCCAGCAGCTTAGCGCGGGATGAGCAGTTCTTC.

The V call is TRBV30, the J call TRBJ2-1, with 11 bases matching TRBD2. The junction had 1 base not matched to a gene; V was cut back by 8 bases and J by 4 bases. Germline lookup yields CDR1 GTSNPN and CDR2 SVGIG (reference sequence). The CDR3 totals 12 residues. CDR3 in DNA: TGTGCCGGGACTAGCGGATACAATGAGCAGTTCTTC. Amino acid sequence: CAGTSGYNEQFF.

The chain couples TRBV7-9 to TRBJ1-1; D uncertain. The germline V gene has CDR1 SEHNR and CDR2 FQNEAQ (reference sequence). The V gene lost 3 bases and the J gene lost 6 bases, with 11 bases spanning the gap. The CDR3 runs 13 residues. The CDR3 sequence: CASSFSSSAEAFF. CDR3 nucleotides: TGTGCCAGCAGCTTTAGCAGCTCCGCTGAAGCTTTCTTT.

The chain couples TRBV4-2 to TRBJ1-2; no reliable D call. Germline V gene data show CDR1 as LGHNA and CDR2 as YNFKEQ. V lost 3 bases to trimming and J lost 8 bases, with 16 bases between them. The CDR3 covers 14 residues. The CDR3 reads CASSQAVDSVGYTF. Here the CDR3 DNA reads TGTGCCAGCAGCCAGGCCGTAGACTCCGTCGGCTACACCTTC.

V gene TRBV3-1 (or the pseudogene TRBV3-2) combines with J gene TRBJ1-1, with 8 bases that match TRBD1. The CDR3 length is 11 residues. The ends lost 10 bases at V and 8 bases at J; junction bases unmatched: 6. The germline V gene encodes CDR1 LGHDT and CDR2 YNNKEL (reference sequence). DNA of the CDR3: TGTGCCACCAGACAGGGGAAGGAAGCTTTCTTT. This translates into CATRQGKEAFF.

This clone was seen a handful of times. CDR3 loop: CASGSGAGELFF. The CDR3, as DNA: TGTGCCAGCGGGAGCGGGGCCGGGGAGCTGTTTTTT. This chain joins TRBV2 and TRBJ2-2; 7 positions agree with TRBD2. CDR3 size: 12 residues. Germline CDR1 SNHLY, CDR2 FYNNEI. The V and J ends lost 8 bases and 6 bases, in that order; junction bases with no gene match: 3.

The rearrangement joins TRBV7-9 to TRBJ1-2, with D maybe TRBD1 (6 bases). Germline CDR1 reads SEHNR; CDR2 reads FQNEAQ (reference sequence). The CDR3 spans 15 residues. V lost 3 bases to trimming and J lost 8 bases, with 19 bases between them. CDR3 residues: CASSLAGAAQGGYTF. DNA for the CDR3: TGTGCCAGCAGCTTGGCAGGGGCCGCCCAAGGCGGCTACACCTTC.

This clone was seen only a few times. The genes are TRBV5-1 and TRBJ1-1, with D perhaps TRBD1 (6 bases). The CDR3 sequence is 15 residues long. CDR1 and CDR2 (germline): SGHRS, YFSETQ. The V and J ends lost 2 bases and 1 base respectively, with 12 bases between them. CDR3 residues: CASSFMGAENTEAFF. The CDR3 DNA reads as TGCGCCAGCAGCTTTATGGGGGCCGAGAACACTGAAGCTTTCTTT.

The rearrangement uses TRBV19 and TRBJ1-5; a weak D match, TRBD1 (5 bases). Germline CDR1 reads LNHDA; CDR2 reads SQIVND (reference sequence). The V end was cut by 4 bases, the J end by 6 bases, with 28 bases between. The length of the CDR3 is 19 residues. CDR3 amino acids: CASSTSIGRDFFRGQPQHF. CDR3 DNA: TGTGCCAGTAGTACGTCGATTGGCAGGGACTTTTTTCGAGGTCAGCCCCAGCATTTT.

This clone came up many times. This rearrangement joins TRBV5-1 to TRBJ2-7; weak D call: TRBD1 (6 bases). CDR1 SGHRS and CDR2 YFSETQ come from the germline V gene. The CDR3 loop spans 14 amino acids. Trimming removed 0 bases from V and 5 bases from J, with 12 bases in between. DNA for the CDR3: TGCGCCAGCAGCTTGGTTCAGGGGCCCCACGAGCAGTACTTC. Protein sequence: CASSLVQGPHEQYF. Complete variable domain (other parts from reference TRBV5-1 and TRBJ2-7): KAGVTQTPRYLIKTRGQQVTLSCSPISGHRSVSWYQQTPGQGLQFLFEYFSETQRNKGNFPGRFSGRQFSNSRSEMNVSTLELGDSALYLCASSLVQGPHEQYFGPGTRLTVT.

The rearrangement links TRBV6-4 to TRBJ1-2; 7 nucleotides align to TRBD1. Germline CDR1 reads MRHNA; CDR2 reads SNTAGT. The CDR3 runs 14 residues. V was pared by 5 bases and J by 4 bases, with 7 bases of the junction left unmatched. CDR3 protein: CASSTKQGCYGYTF. CDR3 coding DNA: TGTGCCAGCAGTACAAAACAGGGGTGCTATGGCTACACCTTC.

V gene TRBV30 combines with J gene TRBJ1-2; 7 positions match TRBD1. V was clipped by 0 bases and J by 8 bases; unmatched bases: 9. The CDR3 runs to 14 residues. Germline V CDR1 and CDR2: GTSNPN, SVGIG (reference sequence). This CDR3 is CAWSVQGWTWGYTF. Here the CDR3 DNA reads TGTGCCTGGAGTGTACAGGGGTGGACTTGGGGCTACACCTTC.

This CDR3 is CASSADRVAGYTF. The DNA of the CDR3 is TGTGCCAGCAGCGCAGACAGGGTGGCCGGCTACACCTTC. The chain is built from TRBV9 and TRBJ1-2; TRBD1 matches 7 bases. After removal of 3 bases from V and 8 bases from J, the junction contained 7 bases not matched to a gene. In germline, CDR1 is SGDLS, CDR2 YYNGEE. The CDR3 is 13 residues long.

This clone was found once. V and J are TRBV2 and TRBJ2-3; 10 nucleotides line up with TRBD2. V was pared by 7 bases and J by 0 bases, with 4 bases of the junction left unmatched. Germline-derived CDR1 and CDR2 are SNHLY and FYNNEI. The CDR3 is 15 amino acids. CDR3 protein: CASTGLAASTDTQYF. In DNA, the CDR3 is TGTGCCAGCACTGGACTAGCGGCCAGCACAGATACGCAGTATTTT.

This clone showed up just once. This chain uses TRBV9 with TRBJ1-3, with 10 nucleotides matching TRBD1. The CDR3 spans 15 residues. CDR1 is SGDLS and CDR2 is YYNGEE in the germline V gene. J was trimmed by 8 bases and V by 3 bases; bases with no gene match: 8. CDR3: CASSAGWDRGHTIYF. DNA for the CDR3: TGTGCCAGCAGCGCTGGGTGGGACAGGGGACACACCATATATTTT.

CDR3 DNA sequence: TGTGCCAGCAGCTTAGGACAGATGAAACTCTATGGCTACACCTTC. Amino acids: CASSLGQMKLYGYTF. The rearrangement joins TRBV7-9 to TRBJ1-2, with D maybe TRBD1 (5 bases). The CDR3 totals 15 residues. Trimming stripped 1 base from V and 4 bases from J, with 13 bases between. In germline, CDR1 is SEHNR, CDR2 FQNEAQ (reference sequence).

The chain is built from TRBV3-1 (or the pseudogene TRBV3-2) and TRBJ2-7; D ambiguous. The CDR3 is made up of 12 amino acids. V was cut by 4 bases and J by 2 bases, with 6 bases left in between. Germline lookup yields CDR1 LGHDT and CDR2 YNNKEL (reference sequence). CDR3 region: CASSRVAYEQYF. In DNA form, the CDR3 reads TGTGCCAGCAGCCGAGTTGCCTACGAGCAGTACTTC.

DNA of the CDR3: TGTGCCAGTAGTACGACAGGGGTTGCCGGGGAGCTGTTTTTT. As protein: CASSTTGVAGELFF. This chain uses TRBV19 with TRBJ2-2, with 8 bases lining up with TRBD1. CDR3 length: 14 amino acids. CDR1 is LNHDA and CDR2 is SQIVND in the germline V gene (reference sequence). The V and J ends lost 4 bases and 6 bases, in that order; junction bases with no gene match: 4.

The chain carries TRBV6-2 or TRBV6-3 and TRBJ2-3, with 7 bases lining up with TRBD2. V was pared by 5 bases and J by 2 bases, with 1 base of the junction left unmatched. CDR3 length: 13 amino acids. Germline V gives CDR1 MNHEY, CDR2 SVGEGT. For the CDR3, the DNA is TGTGCCAGCAGTAGGGACTACACAGATACGCAGTATTTT. This codes for CASSRDYTDTQYF.

The V gene is TRBV6-4, the J gene TRBJ2-7; 8 nucleotides agree with TRBD1. Losses at the gene ends were 9 bases for V and 4 bases for J; bases not matched to a gene: 8. The CDR3 covers 13 residues. From germline, CDR1 is MRHNA and CDR2 SNTAGT. The CDR3 DNA reads TGTGCCAGTGCGGCAAACAGGGGGTACGAGCAGTACTTC. It yields the protein CASAANRGYEQYF.

This rearrangement joins TRBV10-3 to TRBJ1-2, with 10 bases aligning to TRBD1. With V trimmed by 6 bases and J by 0 bases, 10 bases remained unmatched. CDR1 ENHRY and CDR2 SYGVKD come from the germline V gene. The CDR3 is made up of 17 amino acids. The CDR3 reads CAISPSSDRGANYGYTF. In nucleotides, the CDR3 is TGTGCCATCAGCCCATCCTCGGACAGGGGGGCTAACTATGGCTACACCTTC.

The chain recombines TRBV5-1 with TRBJ2-3; 12 bases agree with TRBD2. This CDR3 has 17 residues. V lost 4 bases, J lost 2 bases, and 8 bases stayed unmatched. From germline, CDR1 is SGHRS and CDR2 YFSETQ. CDR3: CASSPRTSGMYTDTQYF. The CDR3 DNA follows: TGCGCCAGCAGCCCGAGGACTAGCGGGATGTACACAGATACGCAGTATTTT. Together with reference TRBV5-1 and TRBJ2-3, the CDR3 gives the full variable domain: KAGVTQTPRYLIKTRGQQVTLSCSPISGHRSVSWYQQTPGQGLQFLFEYFSETQRNKGNFPGRFSGRQFSNSRSEMNVSTLELGDSALYLCASSPRTSGMYTDTQYFGPGTRLTVL.

The chain carries TRBV19 and TRBJ2-1; tentative D call: TRBD2 (6 bases). CDR3 length equals 16 residues. The germline V gene encodes CDR1 LNHDA and CDR2 SQIVND (reference sequence). Trimming pared 0 bases from V and 5 bases from J, leaving 14 bases between. Here the CDR3 reads CASSIDSRDFHNEQFF. CDR3 coding DNA: TGTGCCAGTAGTATAGACTCCCGGGACTTTCACAATGAGCAGTTCTTC.

Remarks on this clone: Other DNA sequences from this sample encode an identical CDR3 as well. The chain carries TRBV30 and TRBJ1-3, with TRBD1 as a possible D gene (6 bases). The CDR3 has 14 residues. V lost 0 bases and J lost 4, with 10 bases in between. Germline values: CDR1 GTSNPN, CDR2 SVGIG (reference sequence). The CDR3 DNA sequence: TGTGCCTGGAGTGTAGGGGGAAGCGGAAACACCATATATTTT. As protein: CAWSVGGSGNTIYF.